What follows are 25 T cell receptor beta chains derived from one specimen sequenced in a study of cytomegalovirus exposure and HLA in healthy donors. The PCR employed 60 Vbeta primers together with 13 Jbeta primers. Only in-frame clones appear in the TCRdb table, and some are missing; sequencing was by immunoSEQ multiplex PCR. The data show about 170,000 clones, over 70% seen once. The sample consisted of PBMCs. Every receptor here comes from a woman in her forties or fifties in good health and CMV-seropositive.

This chain links TRBV5-5 with TRBJ2-7, with D hard to call. Germline CDR1 SGHKS, CDR2 YYEKEE (reference sequence). The CDR3 consists of 14 residues. V shed 4 bases and J shed 5 bases, with 16 bases lying between them. CDR3 sequence (DNA): TGTGCCAGCAGCCCAGCGATATTCCGGAACGAGCAGTACTTC. This codes for CASSPAIFRNEQYF.

This chain connects TRBV14 to TRBJ1-3; no firm D call. The V and J ends lost 1 base and 0 bases respectively, with 10 bases between them. Per germline, CDR1 SGHDN and CDR2 FVKESK. The CDR3 spans 16 residues. The CDR3 loop is CASSQGLPGSGNTIYF. Written as DNA, the CDR3 is TGTGCCAGCAGCCAAGGCCTTCCCGGCTCTGGAAACACCATATATTTT.

The V and J genes are TRBV11-3 and TRBJ2-7, with a possible D match to TRBD1 (6 bases). Trimming took off 0 bases at V and 0 bases at J, with 6 bases between the two ends. Germline V gene data show CDR1 as SGHNT and CDR2 as YENEEA. The CDR3 consists of 14 residues. CDR3 residues: CASSLEGASYEQYF. CDR3 DNA sequence: TGTGCCAGCAGCTTAGAGGGGGCCTCCTACGAGCAGTACTTC.

The chain uses TRBV4-3 and TRBJ1-2; 8 nucleotides align to TRBD1. CDR3 size: 15 residues. The germline gives CDR1 LGHNA, CDR2 YSLEER. J was trimmed by 4 bases and V by 2 bases; bases with no gene match: 6. This CDR3 reads CASSQSLTGAYGYTF. In DNA, the CDR3 is TGCGCCAGCAGCCAAAGTTTGACAGGGGCCTATGGCTACACCTTC.

The J gene is TRBJ1-2, the V gene TRBV30; TRBD1 is a possible D gene (6 bases). Germline CDR1 GTSNPN, CDR2 SVGIG (reference sequence). This CDR3 has 16 residues. Trimming removed 2 bases from V and 0 bases from J, with 16 bases in between. CDR3 sequence (DNA): TGTGCCTGGAGTTGGGGGGGCGCACCCTCTAACTATGGCTACACCTTC. It encodes CAWSWGGAPSNYGYTF.

This clone showed up just once. The J gene is TRBJ2-1, the V gene TRBV27; TRBD2 might be the D (6 bases). The CDR3 has 19 amino acids. Germline CDR1 is MNHEY and CDR2 is SMNVEV (reference sequence). V was cut by 0 bases and J by 1 base, with 19 bases left in between. This CDR3 is CASSLSPRRGGGSYNEQFF. The CDR3 DNA reads TGTGCCAGCAGTTTATCACCCCGGCGGGGTGGAGGGTCCTACAATGAGCAGTTCTTC.

V and J are TRBV7-2 and TRBJ2-7, with D unclear. This CDR3 contains 12 residues. Germline lookup yields CDR1 SGHTA and CDR2 FQGNSA. V was trimmed by 1 base and J by 5 bases, leaving 6 bases between them. DNA of the CDR3: TGTGCCAGCAGCTTAGTGAGTAACGAGCAGTACTTC. It yields the protein CASSLVSNEQYF.

Regarding this clone: Compared with germline, one end of the junction differs, possibly owing to a read error. The genes are TRBV5-1 and TRBJ1-2; no clear D. CDR1 SGHRS and CDR2 YFSETQ come from the germline V gene. The CDR3 covers 13 residues. The CDR3 nucleotides are TGTGCCAGCAGCCTAGGACTAGTCGCTGGCTACACCTTC. It encodes CASSLGLVAGYTF.

The chain has TRBV18 and TRBJ1-2; 7 bases align to TRBD1. Germline V lookup: CDR1 KGHSH, CDR2 LQKENI. V was pared by 4 bases and J by 6 bases, with 5 bases of the junction left unmatched. The CDR3 is 13 residues long. CDR3 bases: TGTGCCAGCTCACTGACAGGGTTTCATGGCTACACCTTC. This sequence encodes CASSLTGFHGYTF.

This chain uses TRBV5-4 with TRBJ2-1, with D maybe TRBD2 (5 bases). V lost 4 bases to trimming and J lost 5 bases, with 19 bases between them. This CDR3 is 16 amino acids long. Germline values: CDR1 SGHNT, CDR2 YYREEE (reference sequence). The CDR3 protein is CASSGATFGVHNEQFF. The CDR3 DNA follows: TGTGCCAGCAGCGGCGCTACCTTCGGGGTGCACAATGAGCAGTTCTTC.

The CDR3 bases are TGTGCCAGCAGCCAAGATCTTGACAGAGGGAACACTGAAGCTTTCTTT. This codes for CASSQDLDRGNTEAFF. The chain employs TRBV14 and TRBJ1-1; TRBD1 is a possible D gene (5 bases). The ends were cut back, 0 bases at V and 1 base at J, with 12 bases in the middle. The CDR3 extends over 16 amino acids. Germline V gene data show CDR1 as SGHDN and CDR2 as FVKESK. The full variable domain, in which reference TRBV14 and TRBJ1-1 provide the parts outside the CDR3, is EAGVTQFPSHSVIEKGQTVTLRCDPISGHDNLYWYRRVMGKEIKFLLHFVKESKQDESGMPNNRFLAERTGGTYSTLKVQPAELEDSGVYFCASSQDLDRGNTEAFFGQGTRLTVV.

The rearrangement links TRBV19 to TRBJ2-7; D may be TRBD2 (6 bases). The germline gives CDR1 LNHDA, CDR2 SQIVND (reference sequence). V shed 4 bases and J shed 4 bases, with 11 bases lying between them. The CDR3 totals 13 residues. For the CDR3, the DNA is TGTGCCAGTAGTAGCGGGACCGTGTACGAGCAGTACTTC. Amino acid sequence: CASSSGTVYEQYF. Filled out from reference TRBV19 and TRBJ2-7, the complete variable domain reads DGGITQSPKYLFRKEGQNVTLSCEQNLNHDAMYWYRQDPGQGLRLIYYSQIVNDFQKGDIAEGYSVSREKKESFPLTVTSAQKNPTAFYLCASSSGTVYEQYFGPGTRLTVT.

This chain uses TRBV30 with TRBJ2-1, with 15 bases fitting TRBD2. The CDR3 is 20 amino acids. The junction had 13 bases not matched to a gene; V was cut back by 0 bases and J by 4 bases. CDR1 is GTSNPN, CDR2 SVGIG, per germline (reference sequence). In nucleotides, the CDR3 is TGTGCCTGGAGTGTAGTTGGACTAGCGGGAGGGCCAACCGCATACAATGAGCAGTTCTTC. It specifies CAWSVVGLAGGPTAYNEQFF.

The CDR3 region has the DNA TGTGCCAGCAGCTTATTCGGGGGGAGCGACACAGATACGCAGTATTTT. Encoded protein: CASSLFGGSDTDTQYF. V gene TRBV11-3 combines with J gene TRBJ2-3; 7 bases fit TRBD2. Trimming removed 2 bases from V and 2 bases from J; junction bases left unmatched: 7. This CDR3 has 16 amino acids. The germline gives CDR1 SGHNT, CDR2 YENEEA. Full variable domain (rest looked up from reference TRBV11-3 and TRBJ2-3): EAGVVQSPRYKIIEKKQPVAFWCNPISGHNTLYWYLQNLGQGPELLIRYENEEAVDDSQLPKDRFSAERLKGVDSTLKIQPAELGDSAVYLCASSLFGGSDTDTQYFGPGTRLTVL.

V gene TRBV2 combines with J gene TRBJ1-2, with D maybe TRBD1 (5 bases). Trimming left V 6 bases short and J 0 bases short, with 20 bases between. This CDR3 region has 17 residues. Germline values: CDR1 SNHLY, CDR2 FYNNEI. The DNA of the CDR3 is TGTGCCAGCAGGGGGGGGACCACATTCAGCACTAACTATGGCTACACCTTC. Its protein product is CASRGGTTFSTNYGYTF.

The chain is built from TRBV7-9 and TRBJ2-3, with D possibly TRBD1 on 6 matching bases. Trimming removed 4 bases at V and 1 base at J, with 6 bases between. This CDR3 comprises 13 residues. Germline V gives CDR1 SEHNR, CDR2 FQNEAQ (reference sequence). The CDR3 nucleotides read TGTGCCAGCAGCTGGACAGGCACAGATACGCAGTATTTT. Amino acid sequence: CASSWTGTDTQYF. The full variable domain, in which reference TRBV7-9 and TRBJ2-3 provide the parts outside the CDR3, is DTGVSQNPRHKITKRGQNVTFRCDPISEHNRLYWYRQTLGQGPEFLTYFQNEAQLEKSRLLSDRFSAERPKGSFSTLEIQRTEQGDSAMYLCASSWTGTDTQYFGPGTRLTVL.

The chain couples TRBV28 to TRBJ1-2; 10 nucleotides line up with TRBD1. Germline V gene sequence: CDR1 MDHEN, CDR2 SYDVKM. The CDR3 runs to 16 residues. J lost 4 bases, V lost 6 bases, and 11 bases had no gene match. CDR3 protein: CASSRLTGGAGYGYTF. The DNA for the CDR3 is TGTGCCAGCAGCCGCCTGACAGGGGGCGCCGGCTATGGCTACACCTTC.

V gene TRBV7-9 combines with J gene TRBJ2-3; 9 nucleotides agree with TRBD1. V was pared by 3 bases and J by 0 bases, with 1 base of the junction left unmatched. Germline values: CDR1 SEHNR, CDR2 FQNEAQ (reference sequence). CDR3 length: 15 residues. In nucleotides, the CDR3 is TGTGCCAGCAGCTTCGGGACAGGGAGCACAGATACGCAGTATTTT. This codes for CASSFGTGSTDTQYF.

CDR3 in amino acids: CASSSQPGQGTDTQYF. The CDR3 DNA follows: TGTGCCAGCAGTTCGCAACCGGGACAGGGGACAGATACGCAGTATTTT. J is TRBJ2-3 and V is TRBV27, with 10 bases that match TRBD1. The V gene's germline CDR1 is MNHEY and CDR2 SMNVEV (reference sequence). The CDR3 is 16 amino acids. J was trimmed by 3 bases and V by 4 bases; bases with no gene match: 7.

The rearrangement links TRBV28 to TRBJ1-2, with no clear D. This CDR3 spans 12 amino acids. Germline CDR1 and CDR2: MDHEN and SYDVKM. Trimming stripped 6 bases from V and 5 bases from J, with 10 bases between. The CDR3 sequence: CASSLHGYGYTF. CDR3 nucleotide sequence: TGTGCCAGCAGCCTTCACGGGTATGGCTACACCTTC.

The genes are TRBV7-2 and TRBJ1-1; D is undetermined. This CDR3 spans 17 amino acids. In germline, CDR1 is SGHTA, CDR2 FQGNSA. With 1 base removed from V and 0 bases from J, the gap between germline ends came to 15 bases. CDR3 bases: TGTGCCAGCAGCTTAGGGCCAAGCGGGTCCATGAACACTGAAGCTTTCTTT. This gives the protein CASSLGPSGSMNTEAFF.

V gene TRBV18 combines with J gene TRBJ2-7, with a possible D match to TRBD1 (7 bases). Trimming stripped 4 bases from V and 6 bases from J, with 28 bases between. Germline V gene lookup returns CDR1 KGHSH and CDR2 LQKENI. The CDR3 contains 18 residues. CDR3 amino acids: CASSQSMASGAGGPEQYF. CDR3 DNA: TGTGCCAGCTCACAGTCCATGGCATCGGGGGCAGGGGGACCCGAGCAGTACTTC. Full variable domain (remainder filled in from reference TRBV18 and TRBJ2-7): NAGVMQNPRHLVRRRGQEARLRCSPMKGHSHVYWYRQLPEEGLKFMVYLQKENIIDESGMPKERFSAEFPKEGPSILRIQQVVRGDSAAYFCASSQSMASGAGGPEQYFGPGTRLTVT.

This chain connects TRBV18 to TRBJ1-4; no reliable D call. Trimming cost V 3 bases and J 0 bases, with 11 bases left between them. The CDR3 is 16 residues long. The germline V gene encodes CDR1 KGHSH and CDR2 LQKENI. Here the CDR3 DNA reads TGTGCCAGCTCACCTGGAGGACGAACAACTAATGAAAAACTGTTTTTT. Protein product: CASSPGGRTTNEKLFF.

The genes are TRBV18 and TRBJ2-4; D not certain. The V gene lost 6 bases and the J gene lost 1 base, with 16 bases spanning the gap. This CDR3 is built from 16 residues. Looked up from germline, CDR1 is KGHSH and CDR2 is LQKENI. The CDR3 DNA sequence: TGTGCCAGCTCTATCTTTGGGCAGTCGGCCAAAAACATTCAGTACTTC. This encodes CASSIFGQSAKNIQYF.

The chain is built from TRBV19 and TRBJ1-4; 8 nucleotides match TRBD1. The CDR3 totals 13 residues. Germline CDR1 is LNHDA and CDR2 is SQIVND (reference sequence). The J segment lost 5 bases and the V segment lost 7 bases, leaving 3 bases of the junction unmatched. CDR3 bases: TGTGCCAGTAAGTGGACAGGGAATGAAAAACTGTTTTTT. Protein sequence: CASKWTGNEKLFF.